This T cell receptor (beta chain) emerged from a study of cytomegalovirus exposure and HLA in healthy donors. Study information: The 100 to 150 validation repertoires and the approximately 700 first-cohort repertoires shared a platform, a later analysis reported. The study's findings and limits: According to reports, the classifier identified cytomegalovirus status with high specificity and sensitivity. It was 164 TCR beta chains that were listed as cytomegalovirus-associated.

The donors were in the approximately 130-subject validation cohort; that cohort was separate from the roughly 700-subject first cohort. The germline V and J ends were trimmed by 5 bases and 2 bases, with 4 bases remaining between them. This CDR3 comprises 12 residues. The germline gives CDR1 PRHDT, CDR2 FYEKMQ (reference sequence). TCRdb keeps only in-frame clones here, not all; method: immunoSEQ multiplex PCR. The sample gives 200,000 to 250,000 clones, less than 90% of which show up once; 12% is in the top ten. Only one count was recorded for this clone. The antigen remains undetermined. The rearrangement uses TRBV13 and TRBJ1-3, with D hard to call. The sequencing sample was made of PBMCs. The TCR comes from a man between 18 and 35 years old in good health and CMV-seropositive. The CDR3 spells CASSRTGNTIYF. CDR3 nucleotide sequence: TGTGCCAGCAGCCGGACTGGAAACACCATATATTTT. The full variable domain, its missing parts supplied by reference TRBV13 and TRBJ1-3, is AAGVIQSPRHLIKEKRETATLKCYPIPRHDTVYWYQQGPGQDPQFLISFYEKMQSDKGSIPDRFSAQQFSDYHSELNMSSLELGDSALYFCASSRTGNTIYFGEGSWLTVV.